This T cell receptor (beta chain) is drawn from a study of T cells in Graves' hyperthyroidism and ophthalmopathy. V lost 3 bases and J lost 0; bases outside the gene matches: 3. The CDR3 has 16 amino acids. CDR1 SGHTA and CDR2 FQGNSA come from the germline V gene. Researchers amplified the TCR beta CDR3 regions from RNA transcripts. The TCR CDR3 first-round RT-PCR relied on the HTBI primer set. MiXCR, applied by TCRdb to the multiplex PCR reads, yields one record per CDR3 protein. This repertoire shows about 260,000 distinct CDR3 sequences, 20% to 25% found once; its top ten account for approximately 25%. Ten or more counts support this clonotype.

The receptor was isolated from a man aged 35 to 55 with Graves' hyperthyroidism that later progressed to Graves' ophthalmopathy. The specimen was blood. The V and J genes are TRBV7-2 and TRBJ2-1, with 9 bases identical to TRBD2. In nucleotides, the CDR3 is TGTGCCAGCAGCTTTTTTAGCGGGAGCTCCTACAATGAGCAGTTCTTC. It codes for CASSFFSGSSYNEQFF.